Listed here are 20 T cell receptor beta chains from one sample, sequenced in a study of T cell responses to AZD1222 COVID-19 vaccine (dated by TCRdb to the early 2020s). Library construction relied on the immunoSEQ multiplex PCR assay. TCRdb took this table from immuneACCESS and kept in-frame rearrangements with V and J called. Such tables lack part of the clones; where checked against another copy, unresolved V genes explain under half of the gap, and the rest is unexplained. Counted in this sample were 80,000 to 100,000 clones; roughly nine tenths of them appeared once. The leading ten clones occupy roughly 2.8% of the sample. The intended sense of this specimen's time point label: baseline before first vaccination. Interpreted using the paper, the treatment or condition label stands for: meningococcal conjugate vaccine given as trial control. The sequencing here drew on peripheral blood, taken on day 0 of MenACWY control vaccination. Source of these receptors: an adult in good health.

V gene TRBV4-1 combines with J gene TRBJ2-7; 10 nucleotides line up with TRBD2. The CDR3 has 15 amino acids. Germline CDR1 is MGHRA and CDR2 is YSYEKL. V dropped 4 bases and J dropped 4; count of bases not matched to a gene: 7. The CDR3 loop reads CASSPTSGGAYEQYF. The CDR3 region has the DNA TGCGCCAGCAGCCCGACGAGCGGGGGGGCTTACGAGCAGTACTTC.

This chain uses TRBV6-1 with TRBJ2-3; TRBD2 agrees at 10 bases. V lost 2 bases, J lost 4 bases, and 3 bases stayed unmatched. Germline V lookup: CDR1 MNHNS, CDR2 SASEGT. CDR3 size: 15 residues. The CDR3: CASSEKSGGADTQYF. DNA for the CDR3: TGTGCCAGCAGTGAAAAAAGCGGGGGGGCAGATACGCAGTATTTT.

This rearrangement joins TRBV15 to TRBJ2-5, with TRBD1 as a possible D gene (5 bases). This CDR3 has 17 residues. Germline-derived CDR1 and CDR2 are LNHNV and YYDKDF (reference sequence). With 1 base removed from V and 3 bases from J, the gap between germline ends came to 18 bases. In nucleotides, the CDR3 is TGTGCCACCAGCAGAGGGGTGGGGCCAGGGCCCGAAGAGACCCAGTACTTC. It yields the protein CATSRGVGPGPEETQYF.

The chain links TRBV11-3 to TRBJ1-3; D not certain. The ends were cut back, 3 bases at V and 4 bases at J, with 13 bases in the middle. The CDR3 totals 15 residues. The V gene's germline CDR1 is SGHNT and CDR2 YENEEA. The CDR3 is CASSFQQLDGNTIYF. The CDR3 region has the DNA TGTGCCAGCAGCTTTCAACAGCTGGACGGAAACACCATATATTTT.

V is TRBV20-1 and J is TRBJ1-1; D unclear. The CDR3 extends over 11 amino acids. The germline V gene has CDR1 DFQATT and CDR2 SNEGSKA (reference sequence). V lost 2 bases, J lost 2 bases, and 3 bases lay in between. CDR3 protein: CSARRNTEAFF. CDR3 in DNA: TGCAGTGCTAGAAGAAACACTGAAGCTTTCTTT.

V and J are TRBV28 and TRBJ2-7; tentative D call: TRBD1 (6 bases). Germline-derived CDR1 and CDR2 are MDHEN and SYDVKM. The CDR3 covers 11 residues. V was cut by 5 bases and J by 9 bases, with 11 bases left in between. Written as DNA, the CDR3 is TGTGCCAGCAGTGCCCAGGGGTGGCAGTACTTC. It is translated as CASSAQGWQYF.

V usage is TRBV18 and J usage is TRBJ2-1, with D perhaps TRBD1 (5 bases). Trimming took 2 bases from V and 14 from J, leaving 13 bases between them. This CDR3 comprises 12 residues. CDR1 is KGHSH and CDR2 is LQKENI in the germline V gene. The CDR3, as DNA: TGTGCCAGCTCACCATCGCCAGGGTTGGAGTTCTTC. Its protein product is CASSPSPGLEFF.

V and J are TRBV7-3 and TRBJ1-1, with unresolved D. The V gene's germline CDR1 is SGHTA and CDR2 FQGTGA. The CDR3 runs to 13 residues. Trimming left V 5 bases short and J 6 bases short, with 13 bases between. CDR3 in DNA: TGTGCCAGCAGCCCGGGAGGAGGTGCTGAAGCTTTCTTT. As protein: CASSPGGGAEAFF.

The chain has TRBV5-1 and TRBJ1-2; D gene ambiguous. This CDR3 is 13 amino acids long. Germline-derived CDR1 and CDR2 are SGHRS and YFSETQ. V gave up 2 bases and J gave up 2 bases, with 7 bases separating them. The CDR3 DNA sequence: TGCGCCAGCAGCTTTGACGGGAACTATGGCTACACCTTC. It codes for CASSFDGNYGYTF.

The chain combines TRBV7-8 with TRBJ2-1; D is uncertain. Germline V CDR1 and CDR2: SGHVS, FQNEAQ. The CDR3 extends over 16 amino acids. V lost 5 bases and J lost 1, with 15 bases in between. CDR3 bases: TGTGCCAGCAGCCGAGATTTCGGATCGTCCTACAATGAGCAGTTCTTC. It yields the protein CASSRDFGSSYNEQFF.

The rearrangement uses TRBV29-1 and TRBJ1-2; D is possibly TRBD1 (5 bases). Trimming pared 5 bases from V and 6 bases from J, leaving 7 bases between. Germline CDR1 reads SQVTM; CDR2 reads ANQGSEA. The CDR3 has 10 residues. The CDR3 protein is CSVPTDGYTF. For the CDR3, the DNA is TGCAGCGTTCCGACAGATGGCTACACCTTC.

This clone was seen more than once but under ten times. This chain joins TRBV3-1 (or the pseudogene TRBV3-2) and TRBJ1-3; D not certain. This CDR3 is built from 16 residues. CDR1 LGHDT and CDR2 YNNKEL come from the germline V gene (reference sequence). The V end was cut by 1 base, the J end by 0 bases, with 10 bases between. CDR3 amino acids: CASSQVTQISGNTIYF. As DNA, the CDR3 is TGTGCCAGCAGCCAAGTTACACAGATCTCTGGAAACACCATATATTTT.

The genes are TRBV29-1 and TRBJ2-2; D possibly corresponds to TRBD1 (6 bases). Germline V gene data show CDR1 as SQVTM and CDR2 as ANQGSEA. The ends were cut back, 3 bases at V and 0 bases at J, with 8 bases in the middle. The length of the CDR3 is 14 residues. For the CDR3, the DNA is TGCAGCGTTGACACAGGGTCGAACACCGGGGAGCTGTTTTTT. Translated: CSVDTGSNTGELFF.

In this sample, this clone turned up a few times. The chain links TRBV4-1 to TRBJ2-3, with 9 bases matching TRBD1. V lost 6 bases and J lost 3; bases outside the gene matches: 4. This CDR3 has 14 residues. The germline V gene has CDR1 MGHRA and CDR2 YSYEKL. Here the CDR3 reads CASRDRGKTDTQYF. The CDR3 nucleotides are TGCGCCAGCAGAGACAGGGGGAAAACAGATACGCAGTATTTT.

J is TRBJ1-2 and V is TRBV9; D remains unclear. Trimming took 0 bases from V and 5 from J, leaving 14 bases between them. Per the germline V gene, CDR1 is SGDLS and CDR2 is YYNGEE. CDR3 length equals 15 residues. As DNA, the CDR3 is TGTGCCAGCAGCGTAGGTCAGGTGCCCAGATATGGCTACACCTTC. This gives the protein CASSVGQVPRYGYTF.

The rearrangement joins TRBV9 to TRBJ1-6; D is unclear. The CDR3 is 15 residues long. Germline CDR1 SGDLS, CDR2 YYNGEE. The V and J ends lost 4 bases and 4 bases respectively, with 12 bases between them. The CDR3 loop is CASSPTAFYNSPLHF. CDR3 DNA sequence: TGTGCCAGCAGCCCTACGGCATTTTATAATTCACCCCTCCACTTT.

V and J are TRBV7-8 and TRBJ2-7; the match to TRBD1 covers 12 bases. Unmatched junction bases numbered 4, after V lost 5 bases and J lost 5 bases. Per the germline V gene, CDR1 is SGHVS and CDR2 is FQNEAQ. The CDR3 sequence is 14 residues long. CDR3 bases: TGTGCCAGCAGCCCGGGACAGGGGGCCGACGAGCAGTACTTC. Translating gives CASSPGQGADEQYF.

The CDR3 is CASSGTGGVDQPQHF. The CDR3 nucleotides read TGTGCCAGCAGCGGGACTGGAGGGGTTGATCAGCCCCAGCATTTT. This chain joins TRBV5-6 and TRBJ1-5; D perhaps matches TRBD1 (5 bases). This CDR3 contains 15 residues. Germline values: CDR1 SGHDT, CDR2 YYEEEE. With 4 bases removed from V and 5 bases from J, the gap between germline ends came to 16 bases.

The chain carries TRBV28 and TRBJ1-4; possibly TRBD1 for D (5 bases). Per germline, CDR1 MDHEN and CDR2 SYDVKM. CDR3 length: 14 amino acids. V lost 2 bases to trimming and J lost 4 bases, with 8 bases between them. The CDR3 reads CASSLPGHNEKLFF. The CDR3 DNA reads TGTGCCAGCAGTTTACCAGGGCATAATGAAAAACTGTTTTTT.

The rearrangement links TRBV7-3 to TRBJ2-3; TRBD2 matches at 7 bases. The J segment lost 0 bases and the V segment lost 4 bases, leaving 7 bases of the junction unmatched. The V gene's germline CDR1 is SGHTA and CDR2 FQGTGA. The CDR3 has 16 amino acids. The DNA of the CDR3 is TGTGCCAGCAGCTCCTGGCGGCGGGGGAGCACAGATACGCAGTATTTT. Protein sequence: CASSSWRRGSTDTQYF. Full variable domain (missing parts from reference TRBV7-3 and TRBJ2-3): GAGVSQTPSNKVTEKGKYVELRCDPISGHTALYWYRQSLGQGPEFLIYFQGTGAADDSGLPNDRFFAVRPEGSVSTLKIQRTERGDSAVYLCASSSWRRGSTDTQYFGPGTRLTVL.